This T cell receptor beta chain comes out of a study of T cell responses to AZD1222 COVID-19 vaccine. Overall study context: Some second doses came at about 4 weeks and others at about 12 weeks; these were pooled. Overall study findings and caveats: With two AZD1222 doses given, Spike-specific TCR breadth and depth both rose. Repertoires were obtained only post-peak T cell response.

In the case of this clone: Its target is not known.

TCRdb's copy holds only in-frame clones and misses some; the assay was immunoSEQ multiplex PCR. The profile shows 140,000 to 150,000 clones, around 89% of them singletons. CDR3 length: 14 residues. Trimming took 2 bases from V and 4 from J, leaving 11 bases between them. The V gene's germline CDR1 is MNHEY and CDR2 SVGAGI. Sequences were derived from peripheral blood, sampled on day 0 of AZD1222 vaccination. This chain joins TRBV6-5 and TRBJ2-5; no reliable D call. The receptor was isolated from an adult in good health. The CDR3, as DNA: TGTGCCAGCAGTTACGTAGACACCCCAGAGACCCAGTACTTC. It translates to CASSYVDTPETQYF.